A selection of T cell receptor beta chains follows, all from one sample in a study of blood T cell repertoires in COVID-19. The assay was immunoSEQ multiplex PCR, and TCRdb's table has in-frame clones only and misses some. The sample lists 100,000 to 150,000 clones, 70% to 90% seen once, with 3.5% to 4% in the top ten. The specimen sequenced was peripheral blood. The receptor source for this set is a woman between 50 and 59 years old with acute or convalescent COVID-19. Each CDR3 is given with its conserved first and last residue. Fields, in order: J gene, clone size, D gene, V gene, CDR3 protein, CDR3 DNA. D genes are given only for firm matches. Expanded clones get a size class; other rows say once, few or many, or leave the size out.

J gene: TRBJ2-3; clone size: many; D gene: TRBD2; V gene: TRBV7-9; CDR3 protein: CASSSTSGSNTQYF; CDR3 DNA: TGTGCCAGCAGCTCTACTAGCGGGAGTAATACGCAGTATTTT
J gene: TRBJ1-2; clone size: NA; D gene: TRBD1; V gene: TRBV18; CDR3 protein: CASSPNPGQGNYGYTF; CDR3 DNA: TGTGCCAGCTCACCAAACCCGGGACAGGGAAACTATGGCTACACCTTC
J gene: TRBJ2-1; clone size: few; D gene: NA; V gene: TRBV6-5; CDR3 protein: CASSPQGSTYNEQFF; CDR3 DNA: TGTGCCAGCAGTCCCCAGGGTAGCACCTACAATGAGCAGTTCTTC
J gene: TRBJ1-5; clone size: few; D gene: NA; V gene: TRBV7-2; CDR3 protein: CASSSGQKYQPQHF; CDR3 DNA: TGTGCCAGCAGCTCCGGACAGAAGTATCAGCCCCAGCATTTT
J gene: TRBJ1-5; clone size: once; D gene: NA; V gene: TRBV28; CDR3 protein: CASNGGSINQPQHF; CDR3 DNA: TGTGCCAGCAACGGAGGGTCTATTAATCAGCCCCAGCATTTT
J gene: TRBJ1-1; clone size: NA; D gene: NA; V gene: TRBV5-1; CDR3 protein: CASSKEMNTEAFF; CDR3 DNA: TGCGCCAGCAGCAAAGAGATGAACACTGAAGCTTTCTTT
J gene: TRBJ2-7; clone size: NA; D gene: NA; V gene: TRBV7-2; CDR3 protein: CASSSDRSSYEQYF; CDR3 DNA: TGTGCCAGCAGCTCCGACAGGAGCTCCTACGAGCAGTACTTC
J gene: TRBJ1-5; clone size: NA; D gene: NA; V gene: TRBV5-1; CDR3 protein: CASSLDGHSNQPQHF; CDR3 DNA: TGCGCCAGCAGCTTAGACGGACATAGCAATCAGCCCCAGCATTTT
J gene: TRBJ1-5; clone size: NA; D gene: NA; V gene: TRBV19; CDR3 protein: CASRPPGTGFQPQHF; CDR3 DNA: TGTGCCAGTAGGCCGCCAGGAACAGGATTCCAGCCCCAGCATTTT
J gene: TRBJ2-3; clone size: few; D gene: TRBD1; V gene: TRBV7-9; CDR3 protein: CASSLTGGATDTQYF; CDR3 DNA: TGTGCCAGCAGCTTGACAGGGGGCGCGACAGATACGCAGTATTTT
J gene: TRBJ1-2; clone size: NA; D gene: NA; V gene: TRBV7-9; CDR3 protein: CASSFVAGSLDYGYTF; CDR3 DNA: TGTGCCAGCAGCTTCGTAGCGGGGAGTCTCGACTATGGCTACACCTTC
J gene: TRBJ2-7; clone size: NA; D gene: NA; V gene: TRBV5-1; CDR3 protein: CASSSGVSTYEQYF; CDR3 DNA: TGCGCCAGCAGCTCGGGGGTTTCGACCTACGAGCAGTACTTC
J gene: TRBJ2-7; clone size: NA; D gene: NA; V gene: TRBV10-1; CDR3 protein: CASSDPGTYEQYF; CDR3 DNA: TGCGCCAGCAGTGATCCGGGGACCTACGAGCAGTACTTC
J gene: TRBJ1-2; clone size: few; D gene: NA; V gene: TRBV2; CDR3 protein: CASIFTRNYGYTF; CDR3 DNA: TGTGCCAGCATCTTCACCAGAAACTATGGCTACACCTTC
J gene: TRBJ1-2; clone size: NA; D gene: NA; V gene: TRBV7-9; CDR3 protein: CASSLNLNSYGYTF; CDR3 DNA: TGTGCCAGCAGCTTAAATCTTAACAGCTATGGCTACACCTTC
J gene: TRBJ2-1; clone size: NA; D gene: NA; V gene: TRBV9; CDR3 protein: CASSGNRDEQFF; CDR3 DNA: TGTGCCAGCAGCGGGAACAGAGATGAGCAGTTCTTC
J gene: TRBJ2-3; clone size: NA; D gene: TRBD2; V gene: TRBV19; CDR3 protein: CASSTRTSELFF; CDR3 DNA: TGTGCCAGTAGTACCCGGACTAGCGAGCTTTTTTTT
J gene: TRBJ1-1; clone size: NA; D gene: NA; V gene: TRBV6-5; CDR3 protein: CASSRQQVAEAFF; CDR3 DNA: TGTGCCAGCAGCAGACAACAGGTGGCTGAAGCTTTCTTT
J gene: TRBJ2-5; clone size: NA; D gene: TRBD2; V gene: TRBV7-2; CDR3 protein: CASKLAGEGETQYF; CDR3 DNA: TGTGCCAGCAAACTAGCGGGAGAGGGTGAGACCCAGTACTTC
J gene: TRBJ2-7; clone size: NA; D gene: TRBD1; V gene: TRBV20-1; CDR3 protein: CSASSPGGSYEQYF; CDR3 DNA: TGCAGTGCTAGTTCGCCAGGGGGCTCCTACGAGCAGTACTTC
J gene: TRBJ1-1; clone size: NA; D gene: NA; V gene: TRBV9; CDR3 protein: CASSDRDKNTEAFF; CDR3 DNA: TGTGCCAGCAGCGACCGGGACAAGAACACTGAAGCTTTCTTT
J gene: TRBJ1-2; clone size: NA; D gene: TRBD1; V gene: TRBV10-2; CDR3 protein: CASRDSGTAYGYTF; CDR3 DNA: TGCGCCAGCCGAGATTCCGGGACAGCCTATGGCTACACCTTC
J gene: TRBJ1-2; clone size: once; D gene: NA; V gene: TRBV2; CDR3 protein: CASSEWAGEGYTF; CDR3 DNA: TGTGCCAGCAGTGAATGGGCAGGTGAGGGCTACACCTTC
J gene: TRBJ1-2; clone size: NA; D gene: NA; V gene: TRBV2; CDR3 protein: CASMTERINYGYTF; CDR3 DNA: TGTGCCAGCATGACAGAGAGGATTAACTATGGCTACACCTTC
J gene: TRBJ2-1; clone size: NA; D gene: TRBD2; V gene: TRBV3-1/TRBV3-2; CDR3 protein: CASSVDSGREQFF; CDR3 DNA: TGTGCCAGCAGCGTCGATAGCGGGAGAGAGCAGTTCTTC
J gene: TRBJ2-1; clone size: NA; D gene: TRBD2; V gene: TRBV6-4; CDR3 protein: CASSRLAGWGEQFF; CDR3 DNA: TGTGCCAGCAGTCGCCTAGCGGGATGGGGTGAGCAGTTCTTC
J gene: TRBJ1-1; clone size: NA; D gene: NA; V gene: TRBV9; CDR3 protein: CASSVASNGGLGLFF; CDR3 DNA: TGTGCCAGCAGCGTAGCCTCAAACGGGGGGTTGGGACTTTTCTTT
J gene: TRBJ1-1; clone size: NA; D gene: TRBD1; V gene: TRBV5-4; CDR3 protein: CASSLAWAGGGTEAFF; CDR3 DNA: TGTGCCAGCAGCTTGGCCTGGGCAGGGGGCGGCACTGAAGCTTTCTTT
J gene: TRBJ2-7; clone size: NA; D gene: NA; V gene: TRBV2; CDR3 protein: CASSERGAEQYF; CDR3 DNA: TGTGCCAGCAGTGAACGGGGGGCCGAGCAGTACTTC
J gene: TRBJ2-7; clone size: NA; D gene: NA; V gene: TRBV2; CDR3 protein: CASIRTDGNYEQYF; CDR3 DNA: TGTGCCAGCATCCGGACAGACGGAAACTACGAGCAGTACTTC
J gene: TRBJ1-3; clone size: NA; D gene: NA; V gene: TRBV2; CDR3 protein: CASTEGGSGNTIYF; CDR3 DNA: TGTGCCAGCACCGAGGGGGGGTCCGGAAACACCATATATTTT
J gene: TRBJ1-5; clone size: NA; D gene: NA; V gene: TRBV2; CDR3 protein: CASSGQLGGQPQHF; CDR3 DNA: TGTGCCAGCAGTGGGCAGCTAGGAGGTCAGCCCCAGCATTTT
J gene: TRBJ2-1; clone size: few; D gene: TRBD2; V gene: TRBV10-3; CDR3 protein: CAISGRVAGVTYNEQFF; CDR3 DNA: TGTGCCATCAGTGGTAGGGTAGCGGGAGTAACCTACAATGAGCAGTTCTTC
J gene: TRBJ2-2; clone size: NA; D gene: NA; V gene: TRBV7-9; CDR3 protein: CASSLDASGELFF; CDR3 DNA: TGTGCCAGCAGCTTAGACGCCAGCGGGGAGCTGTTTTTT
J gene: TRBJ1-1; clone size: NA; D gene: NA; V gene: TRBV20-1; CDR3 protein: CSARQNTEAFF; CDR3 DNA: TGCAGTGCTAGACAGAACACTGAAGCTTTCTTT
J gene: TRBJ2-5; clone size: NA; D gene: NA; V gene: TRBV9; CDR3 protein: CASSVSYQETQYF; CDR3 DNA: TGTGCCAGCAGCGTAAGCTACCAAGAGACCCAGTACTTC
J gene: TRBJ2-5; clone size: NA; D gene: TRBD2; V gene: TRBV10-1; CDR3 protein: CASSDLAGGQKTQYF; CDR3 DNA: TGCGCCAGCAGTGACCTAGCGGGGGGCCAAAAGACCCAGTACTTC
J gene: TRBJ2-1; clone size: NA; D gene: TRBD2; V gene: TRBV5-1; CDR3 protein: CASSLLGAGGDNEQFF; CDR3 DNA: TGCGCCAGCAGCTTGTTGGGAGCGGGAGGAGACAATGAGCAGTTCTTC
J gene: TRBJ2-3; clone size: NA; D gene: TRBD2; V gene: TRBV2; CDR3 protein: CASSRETSGSTDTQYF; CDR3 DNA: TGTGCCAGCAGCCGTGAGACTAGCGGGAGCACAGATACGCAGTATTTT
J gene: TRBJ1-2; clone size: NA; D gene: NA; V gene: TRBV6-5; CDR3 protein: CASSYQGYNYGYTF; CDR3 DNA: TGTGCCAGCAGTTACCAGGGATACAACTATGGCTACACCTTC
J gene: TRBJ1-6; clone size: NA; D gene: NA; V gene: TRBV7-8; CDR3 protein: CASSSTRSYNSPLHF; CDR3 DNA: TGTGCCAGCAGTTCAACTCGCTCCTATAATTCACCCCTCCACTTT
J gene: TRBJ2-4; clone size: NA; D gene: NA; V gene: TRBV19; CDR3 protein: CASSALGQTAKNIQYF; CDR3 DNA: TGTGCCAGTAGTGCCCTTGGGCAGACAGCCAAAAACATTCAGTACTTC
J gene: TRBJ1-5; clone size: NA; D gene: NA; V gene: TRBV2; CDR3 protein: CASSPEGGAQPQHF; CDR3 DNA: TGTGCCAGCAGTCCGGAGGGAGGGGCCCAGCCCCAGCATTTT